The rows below give T cell receptor beta chains drawn from one sample of a study of graft-versus-host responses after intestinal transplantation. Which antigens these TCRs recognize remains unknown. Data came from immunoSEQ multiplex PCR; TCRdb stores just in-frame clones and leaves some out. The profile covers about 110,000 clones, with more than 85% appearing a single time and around 1% taken by the ten largest. The material was unstimulated CD8+ T cells sorted from spleen or lymph node cells, obtained before transplant. These receptors all stem from a human donor who was the organ donor for an intestinal transplant. The CDR3 runs from the conserved cysteine through the conserved F or W. The order of the fields is J gene, clone size, V gene, D gene, CDR3 protein, CDR3 DNA. A D gene is named only where the DNA matches it firmly. Only part of the rows carry a size: once, few, many, or a class if the clone is expanded.

TRBJ2-7 once TRBV28 NA CASSLSRNEQYF TGTGCCAGCAGTTTAAGCAGGAACGAGCAGTACTTC
TRBJ2-7 medium-sized TRBV6-1 NA CASKTYEQYF TGTGCCAGCAAGACCTACGAGCAGTACTTC
TRBJ1-1 NA TRBV6-6 TRBD1 CASPKQPPGQGEAFF TGTGCCAGTCCCAAACAACCCCCGGGACAGGGGGAAGCTTTCTTT
TRBJ1-1 NA TRBV9 NA CASRSGGVRAFF TGTGCCAGCAGGAGCGGGGGGGTGCGGGCTTTCTTT
TRBJ2-5 NA TRBV7-9 NA CASSLGGSLLQYF TGTGCCAGCAGCTTAGGGGGGTCCCTACTCCAGTACTTC
TRBJ2-7 NA TRBV5-4 NA CASSLKWSFGGRAYEQYF TGTGCCAGCAGCTTGAAGTGGAGTTTTGGAGGTAGGGCTTACGAGCAGTACTTC
TRBJ1-3 NA TRBV11-2 NA CASSLAPVPWGTIYF TGTGCCAGCAGCTTAGCTCCCGTGCCCTGGGGCACCATATATTTT
TRBJ1-2 NA TRBV9 NA CASSGGFGYTF TGTGCCAGCAGCGGAGGGTTTGGCTACACCTTC
TRBJ1-5 NA TRBV7-9 NA CASSYSGQSNQPQHF TGTGCCAGCAGCTACTCCGGACAGAGCAATCAGCCCCAGCATTTT
TRBJ1-2 NA TRBV28 TRBD1 CASSPLPGQGDYGYTF TGTGCCAGCAGCCCACTACCGGGACAGGGTGACTATGGCTACACCTTC
TRBJ2-7 NA TRBV4-1 NA CASSQDTAEPSYEQYF TGCGCCAGCAGCCAAGATACGGCAGAGCCGTCCTACGAGCAGTACTTC
TRBJ2-3 NA TRBV5-1 NA CASSLAANIDTQYF TGCGCCAGCAGCTTGGCAGCGAATATAGATACGCAGTATTTT
TRBJ2-1 NA TRBV28 TRBD1 CASSWTGVEQFF TGTGCCAGCAGTTGGACAGGTGTTGAGCAGTTCTTC
TRBJ2-7 once TRBV6-6 NA CASSSPYEQYF TGTGCCAGCAGTTCTCCGTACGAGCAGTACTTC
TRBJ2-2 NA TRBV4-1 TRBD1 CASSLGTVTGELFF TGCGCCAGCAGCCTCGGGACAGTCACCGGGGAGCTGTTTTTT
TRBJ2-3 NA TRBV5-6 TRBD2 CASSLGLAGGTDTQYF TGTGCCAGCAGCTTGGGATTAGCGGGAGGCACAGATACGCAGTATTTT
TRBJ2-7 NA TRBV6-5 NA CASSERTAYEQYF TGTGCCAGCAGTGAAAGGACAGCTTACGAGCAGTACTTC
TRBJ2-7 NA TRBV27 TRBD1 CASSLSLRDRPTYEQYF TGTGCCAGCAGTTTATCACTCAGGGACAGACCTACCTACGAGCAGTACTTC
TRBJ2-7 NA TRBV6-1 NA CASSLGTGSYEQYF TGTGCCAGCAGTTTAGGGACGGGATCCTACGAGCAGTACTTC
TRBJ2-7 once TRBV27 NA CASSARAGPLYEQYF TGTGCCAGCAGTGCAAGGGCGGGACCCCTCTACGAGCAGTACTTC
TRBJ2-7 few TRBV5-6 NA CASSLGSPYEQYF TGTGCCAGCAGCTTGGGGTCGCCCTACGAGCAGTACTTC
TRBJ1-1 once TRBV6-1 TRBD1 CASRTRGLAEAFF TGTGCCAGCAGGACGAGGGGGCTGGCTGAAGCTTTCTTT
TRBJ2-1 NA TRBV11-2 TRBD2 CASRVNTSGRNEQFF TGTGCCAGCAGAGTTAATACTAGCGGGAGAAATGAGCAGTTCTTC
TRBJ2-1 NA TRBV5-6 NA CASSRDSYNEQFF TGTGCCAGCAGCCGGGACTCCTACAATGAGCAGTTCTTC
TRBJ2-7 NA TRBV6-1 NA CASSVQINYEQYF TGTGCCAGCAGTGTTCAAATCAACTACGAGCAGTACTTC
TRBJ1-1 NA TRBV7-8 NA CASSPGPTWENTEAFF TGTGCCAGCAGCCCCGGACCCACGTGGGAGAACACTGAAGCTTTCTTT
TRBJ1-1 NA TRBV5-5 NA CASSLGMERAFF TGTGCCAGCAGCTTGGGAATGGAGAGAGCTTTCTTT
TRBJ2-7 NA TRBV10-3 TRBD1 CASSLGQSSYEQYF TGTGCCAGCAGTCTGGGACAGAGCTCCTACGAGCAGTACTTC
TRBJ2-7 NA TRBV6-5 NA CASSYSGGPYEQYF TGTGCCAGCAGTTACTCGGGGGGGCCCTACGAGCAGTACTTC
TRBJ2-1 NA TRBV7-2 NA CASSLDPIDSYNEQFF TGTGCCAGCAGCTTAGATCCTATTGACTCCTACAATGAGCAGTTCTTC
TRBJ2-7 few TRBV6-1 NA CASSVQVVHYEQYF TGTGCCAGCAGTGTCCAGGTTGTTCATTACGAGCAGTACTTC
TRBJ1-2 NA TRBV28 NA CASSRWANYGYTF TGTGCCAGCAGCCGATGGGCCAACTATGGCTACACCTTC
TRBJ1-3 NA TRBV30 NA CAWSPTGNTIYF TGTGCCTGGAGTCCGACGGGAAACACCATATATTTT
TRBJ2-5 NA TRBV19 TRBD1 CASSTSEDRGWETQYF TGTGCCAGTAGTACCTCGGAGGACAGGGGGTGGGAGACCCAGTACTTC
TRBJ2-3 NA TRBV7-9 NA CAGYGRKTDTQYF TGTGCCGGGTATGGGAGGAAGACAGATACGCAGTATTTT